This T cell receptor (beta chain) is drawn from a study of memory CD4+ T cells and cytomegalovirus serostatus. Trimming shortened V by 6 bases and J by 5 bases, and 11 bases separated the two germline ends. The CDR3 runs to 13 residues. Germline CDR1 and CDR2: LNHDA and SQIVND (reference sequence). Per the authors' pipeline: After removing out-of-frame reads, around 2,100,000 distinct TCRbeta sequences remained. TCRdb keeps only in-frame clones here, not all; method: immunoSEQ multiplex PCR. V, J and clone size reflect that table, while D and trimming were determined from the DNA. The data contain tens of thousands of clones, roughly three quarters of them seen just once; the ten biggest clones take up around 0.81%. The sort gate was single viable CD3+CD4+CD8-CD45RO+ cells for memory CD4+ T cells.

The chain is built from TRBV19 and TRBJ1-5; maybe TRBD1 (5 bases). The sequenced sample consisted of memory CD4+ T cells from blood. The sequence derives from an adult in good health and CMV-seronegative. The CDR3 is CASSRTYYQPQHF. Written as DNA, the CDR3 is TGTGCCAGTAGCAGGACATATTATCAGCCCCAGCATTTT.